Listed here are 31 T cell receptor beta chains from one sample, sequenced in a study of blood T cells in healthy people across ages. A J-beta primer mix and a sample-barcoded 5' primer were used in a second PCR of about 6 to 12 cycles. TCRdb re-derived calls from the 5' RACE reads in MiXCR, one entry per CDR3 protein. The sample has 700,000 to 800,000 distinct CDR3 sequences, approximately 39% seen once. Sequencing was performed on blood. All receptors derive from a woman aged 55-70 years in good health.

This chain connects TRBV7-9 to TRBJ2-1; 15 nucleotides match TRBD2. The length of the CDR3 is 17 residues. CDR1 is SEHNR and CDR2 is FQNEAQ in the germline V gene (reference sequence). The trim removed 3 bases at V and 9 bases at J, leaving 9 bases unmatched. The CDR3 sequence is CASSFGLAGGGKAEQFF. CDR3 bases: TGTGCCAGCAGCTTCGGACTAGCGGGAGGGGGTAAGGCTGAGCAGTTCTTC.

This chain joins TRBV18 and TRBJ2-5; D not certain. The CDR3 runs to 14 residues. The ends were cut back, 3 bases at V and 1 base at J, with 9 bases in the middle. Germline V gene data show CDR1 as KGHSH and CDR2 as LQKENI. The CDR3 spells CASSPGKIQETQYF. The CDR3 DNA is TGTGCCAGCTCACCGGGGAAGATCCAAGAGACCCAGTACTTC. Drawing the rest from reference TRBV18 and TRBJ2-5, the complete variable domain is NAGVMQNPRHLVRRRGQEARLRCSPMKGHSHVYWYRQLPEEGLKFMVYLQKENIIDESGMPKERFSAEFPKEGPSILRIQQVVRGDSAAYFCASSPGKIQETQYFGPGTRLLVL.

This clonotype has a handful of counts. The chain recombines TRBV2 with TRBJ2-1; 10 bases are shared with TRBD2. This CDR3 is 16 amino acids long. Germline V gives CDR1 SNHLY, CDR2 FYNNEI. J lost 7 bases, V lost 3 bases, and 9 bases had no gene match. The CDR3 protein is CASSEGLAPRVNEQFF. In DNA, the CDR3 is TGTGCCAGCAGTGAGGGACTAGCGCCCCGGGTGAATGAGCAGTTCTTC. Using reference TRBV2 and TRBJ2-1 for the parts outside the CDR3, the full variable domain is EPEVTQTPSHQVTQMGQEVILRCVPISNHLYFYWYRQILGQKVEFLVSFYNNEISEKSEIFDDQFSVERPDGSNFTLKIRSTKLEDSAMYFCASSEGLAPRVNEQFFGPGTRLTVL.

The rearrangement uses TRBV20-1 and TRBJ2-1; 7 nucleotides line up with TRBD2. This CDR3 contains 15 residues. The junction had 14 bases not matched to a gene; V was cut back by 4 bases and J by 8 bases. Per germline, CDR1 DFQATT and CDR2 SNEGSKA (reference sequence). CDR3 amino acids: CSATWMGRGSDEQFF. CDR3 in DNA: TGCAGTGCTACCTGGATGGGGCGGGGGTCGGATGAGCAGTTCTTC.

As DNA, the CDR3 is TGTGCCAGCAGCCTGACAGAAACTGGAAACACCATATATTTT. It yields the protein CASSLTETGNTIYF. The chain combines TRBV12-3 or TRBV12-4 with TRBJ1-3; D might be TRBD1 (5 bases). Trimming removed 6 bases at V and 2 bases at J, with 11 bases between. The CDR3 consists of 14 residues.

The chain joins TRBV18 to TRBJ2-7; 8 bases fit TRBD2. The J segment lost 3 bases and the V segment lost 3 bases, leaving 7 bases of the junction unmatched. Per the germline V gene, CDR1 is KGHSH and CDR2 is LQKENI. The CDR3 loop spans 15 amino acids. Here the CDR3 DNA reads TGTGCCAGCTCACCCCGGGAGGGAGGCTACTACGAGCAGTACTTC. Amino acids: CASSPREGGYYEQYF.

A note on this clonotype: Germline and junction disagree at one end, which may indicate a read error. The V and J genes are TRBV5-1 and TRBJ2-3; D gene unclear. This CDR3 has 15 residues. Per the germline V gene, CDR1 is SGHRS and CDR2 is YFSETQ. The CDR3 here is CASNLRQLGTDTQYF. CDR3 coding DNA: TGCGCCAGCAACTTGAGGCAGCTCGGCACAGATACGCAGTATTTT.

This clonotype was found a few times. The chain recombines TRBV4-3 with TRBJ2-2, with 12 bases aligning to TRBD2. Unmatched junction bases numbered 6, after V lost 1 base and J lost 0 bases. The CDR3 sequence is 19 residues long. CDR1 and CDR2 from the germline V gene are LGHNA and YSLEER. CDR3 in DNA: TGCGCCAGCAGCCAAGCTCCTAGCGGGAGGGTACCGAACACCGGGGAGCTGTTTTTT. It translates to CASSQAPSGRVPNTGELFF.

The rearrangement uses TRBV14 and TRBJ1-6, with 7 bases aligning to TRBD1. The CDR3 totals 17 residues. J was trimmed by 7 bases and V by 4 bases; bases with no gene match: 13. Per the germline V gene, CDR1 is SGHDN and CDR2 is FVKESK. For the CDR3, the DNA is TGTGCCAGCAGCCGGTTCGTCGGACAGGCAGACAATTCACCCCTCCACTTT. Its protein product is CASSRFVGQADNSPLHF. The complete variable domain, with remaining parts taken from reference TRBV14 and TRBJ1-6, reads EAGVTQFPSHSVIEKGQTVTLRCDPISGHDNLYWYRRVMGKEIKFLLHFVKESKQDESGMPNNRFLAERTGGTYSTLKVQPAELEDSGVYFCASSRFVGQADNSPLHFGNGTRLTVT.

CDR3 DNA: TGTGCCAGCAGCTTAAGAATGGATGAGCAGTTCTTC. Its translation is CASSLRMDEQFF. V is TRBV7-9 and J is TRBJ2-1; D gene ambiguous. V was pared by 2 bases and J by 8 bases, with 7 bases between. CDR3 length: 12 amino acids. From germline, CDR1 is SEHNR and CDR2 FQNEAQ (reference sequence).

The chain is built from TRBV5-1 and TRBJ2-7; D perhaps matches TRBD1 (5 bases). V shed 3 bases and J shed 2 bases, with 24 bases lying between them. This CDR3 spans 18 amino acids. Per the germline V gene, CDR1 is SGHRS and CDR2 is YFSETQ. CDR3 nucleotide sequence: TGCGCCAGCAGCTCGGACCGAACTCGAAGACAGATACCCTACGAGCAGTACTTC. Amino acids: CASSSDRTRRQIPYEQYF.

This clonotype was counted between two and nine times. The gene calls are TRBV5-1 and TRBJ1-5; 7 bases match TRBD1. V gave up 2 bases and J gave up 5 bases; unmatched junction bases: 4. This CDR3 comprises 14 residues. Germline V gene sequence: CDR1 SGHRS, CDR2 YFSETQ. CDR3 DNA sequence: TGCGCCAGCAGCTTACTTACAGGGGATCAGCCCCAGCATTTT. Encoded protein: CASSLLTGDQPQHF.

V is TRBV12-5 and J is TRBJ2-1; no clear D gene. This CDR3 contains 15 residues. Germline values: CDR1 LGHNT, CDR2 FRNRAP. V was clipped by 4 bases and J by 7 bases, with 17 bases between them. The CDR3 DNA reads TGTGCTAGTGGTTCCTCCGCCGGCGGCCCGAATGAGCAGTTCTTC. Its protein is CASGSSAGGPNEQFF.

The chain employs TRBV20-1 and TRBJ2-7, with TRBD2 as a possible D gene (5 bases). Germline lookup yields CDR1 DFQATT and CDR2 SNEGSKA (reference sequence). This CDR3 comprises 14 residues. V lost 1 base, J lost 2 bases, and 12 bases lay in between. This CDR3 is CSARVDYSAYEQYF. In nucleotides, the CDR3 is TGCAGTGCTAGAGTAGACTACTCCGCCTACGAGCAGTACTTC.

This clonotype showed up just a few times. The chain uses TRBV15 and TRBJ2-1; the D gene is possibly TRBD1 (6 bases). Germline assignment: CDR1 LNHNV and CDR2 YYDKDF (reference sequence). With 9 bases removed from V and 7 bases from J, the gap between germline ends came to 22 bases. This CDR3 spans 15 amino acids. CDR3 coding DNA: TGTGCCACTAAAGGGGGAACGGTTCAGAGGAATGAGCAGTTCTTC. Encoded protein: CATKGGTVQRNEQFF.

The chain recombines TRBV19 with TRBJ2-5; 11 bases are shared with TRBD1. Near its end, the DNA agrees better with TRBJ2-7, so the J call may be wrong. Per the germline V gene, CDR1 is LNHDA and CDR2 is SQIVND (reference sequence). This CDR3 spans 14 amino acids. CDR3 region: CASSGTGGPYEQYF. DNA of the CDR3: TGTGCCAGTAGTGGGACAGGGGGTCCCTACGAGCAGTACTTC.

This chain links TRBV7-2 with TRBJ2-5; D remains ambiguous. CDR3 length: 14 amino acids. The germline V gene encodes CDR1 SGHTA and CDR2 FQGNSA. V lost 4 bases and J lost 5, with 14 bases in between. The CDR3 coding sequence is TGTGCCAGCAGCTCGGCCAGCCATCGGGAGACCCAGTACTTC. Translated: CASSSASHRETQYF.

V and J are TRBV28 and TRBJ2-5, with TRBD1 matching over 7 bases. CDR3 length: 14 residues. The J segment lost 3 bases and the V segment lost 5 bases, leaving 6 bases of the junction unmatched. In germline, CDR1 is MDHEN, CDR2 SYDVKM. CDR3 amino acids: CASSTADRKETQYF. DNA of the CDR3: TGTGCCAGCAGTACGGCGGACAGGAAAGAGACCCAGTACTTC.

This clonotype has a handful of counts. CDR3 in DNA: TGTGCCAGCAGCTTCCAGGGGTTCTACAATGAGCAGTTCTTC. Translating gives CASSFQGFYNEQFF. V usage is TRBV7-8 and J usage is TRBJ2-1, with D possibly TRBD1 on 6 matching bases. CDR1 SGHVS and CDR2 FQNEAQ come from the germline V gene. The CDR3 has 14 residues. Trimming took off 3 bases at V and 3 bases at J, with 9 bases between the two ends.

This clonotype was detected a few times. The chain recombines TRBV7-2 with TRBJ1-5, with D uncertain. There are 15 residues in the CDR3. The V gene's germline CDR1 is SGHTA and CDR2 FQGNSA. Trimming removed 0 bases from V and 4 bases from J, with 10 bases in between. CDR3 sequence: CASSLASSHNQPQHF. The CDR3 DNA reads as TGTGCCAGCAGCTTAGCCTCCAGCCATAATCAGCCCCAGCATTTT.

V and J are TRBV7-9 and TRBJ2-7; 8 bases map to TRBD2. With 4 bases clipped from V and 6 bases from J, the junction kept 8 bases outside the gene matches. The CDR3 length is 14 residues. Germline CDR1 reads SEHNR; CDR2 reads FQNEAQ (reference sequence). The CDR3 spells CASSSSGGVVEQYF. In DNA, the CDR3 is TGTGCCAGCAGCTCAAGCGGGGGAGTGGTCGAGCAGTACTTC.

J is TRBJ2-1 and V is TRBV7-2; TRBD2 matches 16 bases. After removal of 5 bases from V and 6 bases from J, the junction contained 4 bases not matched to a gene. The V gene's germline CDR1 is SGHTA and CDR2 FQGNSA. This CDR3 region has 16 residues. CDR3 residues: CASSPGLAGGLNEQFF. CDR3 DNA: TGTGCCAGCAGCCCGGGACTAGCGGGAGGGCTCAATGAGCAGTTCTTC.

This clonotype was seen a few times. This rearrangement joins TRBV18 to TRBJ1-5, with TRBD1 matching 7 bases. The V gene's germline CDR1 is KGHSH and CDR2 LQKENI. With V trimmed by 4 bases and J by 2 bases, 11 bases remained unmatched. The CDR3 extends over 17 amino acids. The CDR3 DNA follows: TGTGCCAGCTCACTCAAGGGAACAGGGGTGGGCAATCAGCCCCAGCATTTT. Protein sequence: CASSLKGTGVGNQPQHF.

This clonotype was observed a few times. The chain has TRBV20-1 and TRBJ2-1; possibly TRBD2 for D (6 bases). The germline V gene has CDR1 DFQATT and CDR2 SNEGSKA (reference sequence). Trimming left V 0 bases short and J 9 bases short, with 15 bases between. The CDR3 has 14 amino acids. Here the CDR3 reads CSAREAGTGGEQFF. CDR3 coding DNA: TGCAGTGCTAGAGAGGCGGGGACTGGGGGTGAGCAGTTCTTC.

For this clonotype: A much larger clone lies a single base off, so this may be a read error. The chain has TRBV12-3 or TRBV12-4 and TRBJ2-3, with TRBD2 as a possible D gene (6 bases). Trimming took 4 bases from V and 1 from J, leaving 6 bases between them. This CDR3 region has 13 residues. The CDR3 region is CASSWEGTDTQYF. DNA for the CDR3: TGTGCCAGCAGTTGGGAGGGCACAGATACGCAGTATTTT.

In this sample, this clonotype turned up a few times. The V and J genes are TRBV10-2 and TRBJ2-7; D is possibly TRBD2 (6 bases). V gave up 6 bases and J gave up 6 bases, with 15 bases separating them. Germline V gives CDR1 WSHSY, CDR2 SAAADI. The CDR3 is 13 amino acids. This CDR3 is CASSGGRGGEQYF. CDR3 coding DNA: TGCGCCAGCAGCGGGGGTCGGGGCGGCGAGCAGTACTTC.

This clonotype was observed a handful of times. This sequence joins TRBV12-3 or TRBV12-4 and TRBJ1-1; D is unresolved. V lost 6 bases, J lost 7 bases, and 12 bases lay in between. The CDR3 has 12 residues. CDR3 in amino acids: CASSSDMGEAFF. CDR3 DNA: TGTGCCAGCAGCTCTGATATGGGTGAAGCTTTCTTT.

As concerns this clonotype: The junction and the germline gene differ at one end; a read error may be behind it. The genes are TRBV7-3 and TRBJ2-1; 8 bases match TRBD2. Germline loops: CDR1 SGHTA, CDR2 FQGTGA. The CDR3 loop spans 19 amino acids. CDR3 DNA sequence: TGTGCCAGCAGCGTAGGGGGGGGTCCCGGAGCGGGAGTTCACAAAGAGCAGTTCTTC. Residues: CASSVGGGPGAGVHKEQFF.

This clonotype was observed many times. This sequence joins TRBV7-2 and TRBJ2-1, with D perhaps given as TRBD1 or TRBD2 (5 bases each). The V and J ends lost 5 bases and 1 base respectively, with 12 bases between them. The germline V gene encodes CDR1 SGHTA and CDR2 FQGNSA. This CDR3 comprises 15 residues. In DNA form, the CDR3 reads TGTGCCAGCAGCCCCCCGGGGACGTCCTACAATGAGCAGTTCTTC. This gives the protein CASSPPGTSYNEQFF.

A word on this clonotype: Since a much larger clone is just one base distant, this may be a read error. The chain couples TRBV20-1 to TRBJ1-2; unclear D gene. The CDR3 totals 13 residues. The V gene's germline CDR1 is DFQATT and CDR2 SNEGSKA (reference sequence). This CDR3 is CNARDREDYGYTF. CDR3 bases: TGCAATGCTAGAGATCGGGAGGACTATGGCTACACCTTC.

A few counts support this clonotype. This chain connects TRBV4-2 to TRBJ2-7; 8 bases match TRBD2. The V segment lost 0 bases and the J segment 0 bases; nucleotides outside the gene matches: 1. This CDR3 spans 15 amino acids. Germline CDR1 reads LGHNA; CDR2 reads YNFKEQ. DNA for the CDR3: TGTGCCAGCAGCCAAGAACTAGCGGCCTCCTACGAGCAGTACTTC. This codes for CASSQELAASYEQYF.